This T cell receptor (beta chain) was sequenced during a study of Ad26.COV2.S vaccination and SARS-CoV-2 variants. Turning to the study itself: In the study, Ad26.COV2.S was injected intramuscularly once, or twice 56 days apart.

Sequencing used immunoSEQ multiplex PCR; TCRdb keeps in-frame clones, though not all of them. This sample carries roughly 700,000 clones, around 92% of them seen once, and the ten largest clones take around 1.5%. Germline-derived CDR1 and CDR2 are MGHDK and SYGVNS. The CDR3 runs to 15 residues. Unmatched junction bases numbered 5, after V lost 3 bases and J lost 1 base. The treatment here: around 19 received Ad26.COV2.S at low or high dose, single or two shots; 5 received placebo; per-sample allocation not given. Collection of the samples took place on day 63 after the first injection of vaccine or placebo. Aged 18-55 years, donor was enrolled in Boston in about 2020. An Ad26 vector carrying the Wuhan-strain SARS-CoV-2 spike served as the vaccine.

The rearrangement links TRBV25-1 to TRBJ2-5; 7 bases fit TRBD1. This material consisted of peripheral blood, taken in a trial of Ad26.COV2.S vaccine versus placebo. This TCR came from a person between 18 and 59 years old who received the Ad26.COV2.S COVID-19 vaccine or a placebo. The CDR3 DNA is TGTGCCAGCAGTGAGGACAGGAAAGTCCAAGAGACCCAGTACTTC. It encodes CASSEDRKVQETQYF. Filled out from reference TRBV25-1 and TRBJ2-5, the complete variable domain reads EADIYQTPRYLVIGTGKKITLECSQTMGHDKMYWYQQDPGMELHLIHYSYGVNSTEKGDLSSESTVSRIRTEHFPLTLESARPSHTSQYLCASSEDRKVQETQYFGPGTRLLVL.